A single sample is the source of the 13 T cell receptor beta chains below, sequenced in a study of cytomegalovirus exposure and HLA in healthy donors. The PCR ran on 60 Vbeta and 13 Jbeta primers. Sequencing was performed with immunoSEQ multiplex PCR; in TCRdb, only in-frame clones are kept and a portion is missing. In the table there are 150,000 to 200,000 clones, 60% to 80% of which are singletons. Sequencing input: PBMCs. The receptors derive from a woman in her thirties or forties in good health and CMV-seropositive.

The chain is built from TRBV7-8 and TRBJ1-5, with no clear D. The ends were cut back, 2 bases at V and 4 bases at J, with 9 bases in the middle. The CDR3 is 14 residues long. Germline V CDR1 and CDR2: SGHVS, FQNEAQ. CDR3 DNA: TGTGCCAGCAGCTTAATGGCACCAAATCAGCCCCAGCATTTT. This sequence encodes CASSLMAPNQPQHF.

CDR3 amino acids: CASSAQGTDTGELFF. CDR3 in DNA: TGTGCCAGCAGTGCACAGGGGACGGACACCGGGGAGCTGTTTTTT. The chain joins TRBV6-1 to TRBJ2-2; TRBD1 matches 7 bases. V trimming: 4 bases; J trimming: 3 bases; junction bases outside the gene matches: 5. The germline V gene encodes CDR1 MNHNS and CDR2 SASEGT. The CDR3 is 15 amino acids.

The chain joins TRBV6-4 to TRBJ2-2; the D gene is possibly TRBD1 (6 bases). V lost 2 bases and J lost 2, with 6 bases in between. This CDR3 has 14 amino acids. Germline V gene data show CDR1 as MRHNA and CDR2 as SNTAGT. The CDR3 DNA sequence: TGTGCCAGCAGTGACGGGACAAACACCGGGGAGCTGTTTTTT. As protein: CASSDGTNTGELFF.

This clone has only a few counts. An end of the junction differs from the germline gene, which may be a read error. The chain has TRBV7-7 and TRBJ2-2; D is ambiguous. The length of the CDR3 is 16 residues. From germline, CDR1 is SSHAT and CDR2 FNYEAQ (reference sequence). The CDR3 protein is CASSPASDSNTGELFF. In DNA, the CDR3 is TGTGCTAGCAGCCCCGCGAGCGACTCGAACACCGGGGAGCTGTTTTTT.

The chain uses TRBV12-5 and TRBJ2-2, with 9 bases identical to TRBD1. Germline V gene sequence: CDR1 LGHNT, CDR2 FRNRAP. The CDR3 contains 15 residues. V lost 6 bases to trimming and J lost 5 bases; unmatched junction nucleotides: 7. CDR3 coding DNA: TGTGCTAGTGGCCAAGGACAGGGGTCGACCGGGGAGCTGTTTTTT. It specifies CASGQGQGSTGELFF.

The chain has TRBV7-8 and TRBJ2-1, with 7 bases identical to TRBD2. Germline CDR1 and CDR2: SGHVS and FQNEAQ. The CDR3 has 18 amino acids. After removal of 0 bases from V and 1 base from J, the junction contained 9 bases not matched to a gene. The CDR3 coding sequence is TGTGCCAGCAGCTTAGCTCTTCCGGGACTACGATCCTACAATGAGCAGTTCTTC. Translation: CASSLALPGLRSYNEQFF.

The gene calls are TRBV2 and TRBJ2-3; 10 bases line up with TRBD2. CDR1 SNHLY and CDR2 FYNNEI come from the germline V gene. The CDR3 is 15 residues long. With V trimmed by 2 bases and J by 4 bases, 3 bases remained unmatched. The CDR3 DNA sequence: TGTGCCAGCAGTGAACTAGCGGGAGTGGCAGATACGCAGTATTTT. It yields the protein CASSELAGVADTQYF.

The chain couples TRBV6-5 to TRBJ1-2, with a weak D call TRBD1 (5 bases). The V gene's germline CDR1 is MNHEY and CDR2 SVGAGI. The ends were cut back, 0 bases at V and 9 bases at J, with 14 bases in the middle. This CDR3 spans 14 amino acids. CDR3 residues: CASSYSPRQTSYTF. The CDR3 DNA reads TGTGCCAGCAGTTACTCCCCAAGACAGACGAGCTACACCTTC.

The table lists this clone with a few counts. The chain is built from TRBV2 and TRBJ2-1; D not certain. Trimming shortened V by 4 bases and J by 7 bases, and 11 bases separated the two germline ends. This CDR3 has 13 amino acids. Germline lookup yields CDR1 SNHLY and CDR2 FYNNEI. CDR3 in DNA: TGTGCCAGCAGTGTTGAGGTGAGAAATGAGCAGTTCTTC. It yields the protein CASSVEVRNEQFF.

The chain employs TRBV5-1 and TRBJ1-5; no definite D call. Germline CDR1 reads SGHRS; CDR2 reads YFSETQ. CDR3 length equals 14 residues. Trimming removed 4 bases at V and 0 bases at J, with 8 bases between. Written as DNA, the CDR3 is TGCGCCAGCAGCCCGGGAAATAGCAATCAGCCCCAGCATTTT. It translates to CASSPGNSNQPQHF.

The chain links TRBV18 to TRBJ1-5, with 7 bases identical to TRBD1. Germline loops: CDR1 KGHSH, CDR2 LQKENI. The CDR3 totals 14 residues. The trim removed 8 bases at V and 7 bases at J, leaving 11 bases unmatched. The CDR3 DNA sequence: TGTGCCAGCCAGCACGGGACAGACCAACAGCCCCAGCATTTT. This encodes CASQHGTDQQPQHF.

This sequence joins TRBV28 and TRBJ1-2; 9 bases line up with TRBD1. Looked up from germline, CDR1 is MDHEN and CDR2 is SYDVKM. The CDR3 runs 13 residues. Unmatched junction bases numbered 6, after V lost 5 bases and J lost 8 bases. The CDR3 sequence is CASSIQGARGYTF. For the CDR3, the DNA is TGTGCCAGCAGTATACAGGGGGCGCGCGGCTACACCTTC.

The V and J genes are TRBV7-2 and TRBJ1-5, with TRBD1 as a possible D gene (6 bases). Germline lookup yields CDR1 SGHTA and CDR2 FQGNSA. V dropped 3 bases and J dropped 6 bases, with 12 bases sitting between them. The CDR3 spans 14 residues. The CDR3 coding sequence is TGTGCCAGCAGCTTCGGCAGGGGAAGTCAGCCCCAGCATTTT. It translates to CASSFGRGSQPQHF.